This T cell receptor beta chain was documented in a study of Tregs in tolerant kidney transplant recipients (dated by TCRdb to about 2019). With respect to the entire study: Transplants used related donors with nonmyeloablative bone marrow transplantation; mixed chimerism was transient in the human trials. TCRbeta sequencing was used in the study to identify donor-specific regulatory T cells before combined kidney and bone marrow transplantation, and the identified cells were then tracked after transplant. General study outcomes and caveats: The most biologically relevant and donor-specific TCRbeta repertoire appeared to be identified by expanding Tregs with activated donor B cells. PCR primers changed over time for some patients, so nucleotide-level comparison across those patients' samples was not possible. Biological reproducibility was not examined directly, but technical replication error appeared to be minimal. The study was limited by small patient numbers, and the findings need validation in larger populations and under other immunosuppression protocols. Donor-specific Treg expansion exceeded global Treg expansion in tolerant patients, suggesting antigen-driven rather than nonspecific expansion.

The germline V gene encodes CDR1 SGHAT and CDR2 FQNNGV. V was cut back by 4 bases and J by 0 bases, leaving a gap of 4 bases between them. Taken from cysteine to phenylalanine, the CDR3 has 12 residues. The DNA shown is the 36-base CDR3, in frame from base 1. Note on this clone: Its recognized antigen is unknown. It has no much larger one-base neighbor in the sample; base qualities were not kept.

Genomic DNA was extracted from sorted cells with the QIAGEN DNeasy Blood and Tissue Kit for TCRbeta CDR3 sequencing. High-throughput TCRbeta CDR3 sequencing, including PCR amplification with bias correction and internal controls, was performed commercially through immunoSEQ. In the original analysis: Unique productive TCRbeta sequences were defined by CDR3 nucleotide sequence when primers matched and otherwise by CDR3 amino acid sequence together with Vbeta and Jbeta genes. Sorting error was corrected by removing sequences shared between sorted populations at a frequency ratio of 2:1 or less, and the remaining shared sequences were assigned to the higher population. Donor-reactive sequences were defined as at least 5-fold expanded in CFSE-low cells versus unstimulated cells, with frequency of at least 0.01% in CFSE-low cells. Jensen-Shannon divergence calculated on the top 100 TCRbeta sequences ranked by frequency was used to measure repertoire divergence. For samples with multiple sequencing runs, sorting error was corrected in each run separately before the runs were combined. Entries here come from immuneACCESS through TCRdb and include only in-frame sequences with V and J called. Some clones fail to appear in such tables; in the studies checked, an unresolved V gene covers under half of the shortfall, and the cause of the remainder is unknown. That table is the source of V, J and clone size, and D and trimming were worked out from the DNA. The sample includes 55,000 to 80,000 clones, with roughly 98% observed a single time. 0.34% of the sample belongs to the ten largest clones.

What the time point label conveys for this sample: blood sample drawn before combined kidney and bone marrow transplant. Unstimulated Tregs (CD4+CD25+CD127-), CD4+ non-Tregs (CD4+CD25-), CD4 and CD8 cells were FACS-sorted from thawed PBMCs. Prior to Treg sorting, thawed PBMCs were rested overnight at 37 degrees C with approximately 200 IU/ml IL-2. Several combined kidney and bone marrow transplant recipients from the ITN036ST trial were included as patients, and samples were available only from these trial subjects. Healthy control blood was processed to PBMCs with a Ficoll density gradient and then cryopreserved, whereas patient PBMCs were collected both before and after transplant.

The receptor was derived from a human donor who received a combined kidney and bone marrow transplant. The chain is assembled from TRBV11-2 and TRBJ2-7, with no confident D gene call. The sequencing here drew on Tregs from blood, taken before the transplant. Read as DNA, the sequence is TGTGCCAGCAGCTCGAGCTCCTACGAGCAGTACTTC. Translated, this is CASSSSSYEQYF.